The next 21 T cell receptor beta chains were all read from a single sample in a study of blood T cell repertoires in COVID-19. The table came from immunoSEQ multiplex PCR; TCRdb's copy has only in-frame clones and leaves some out. This sample has 220,000 or so clones; 75% to 90% occur once, and the top ten carry around 3.2%. Sequenced input: PBMCs or T cells enriched from blood (not recorded which). The receptor source for this set is a woman under 30 in a cohort exposed to, infected with or recovered from COVID-19 (not recorded which).

In this sample, this clone turned up once. The chain recombines TRBV27 with TRBJ1-1, with a tentative D call TRBD1 (5 bases). The CDR3 is 13 residues long. Trimming took 3 bases from V and 5 from J, leaving 10 bases between them. Per germline, CDR1 MNHEY and CDR2 SMNVEV (reference sequence). The DNA for the CDR3 is TGTGCCAGCAGTTTTGCAGGGCGTACTGAAGCTTTCTTT. Protein product: CASSFAGRTEAFF.

The chain carries TRBV25-1 and TRBJ2-1; 9 bases agree with TRBD2. V trimming: 5 bases; J trimming: 0 bases; junction bases outside the gene matches: 2. Germline values: CDR1 MGHDK, CDR2 SYGVNS. The CDR3 extends over 15 amino acids. CDR3 protein: CASSRLADSYNEQFF. The DNA for the CDR3 is TGTGCCAGCAGTCGACTAGCGGACTCCTACAATGAGCAGTTCTTC. The full variable domain, rest sourced from reference TRBV25-1 and TRBJ2-1, is EADIYQTPRYLVIGTGKKITLECSQTMGHDKMYWYQQDPGMELHLIHYSYGVNSTEKGDLSSESTVSRIRTEHFPLTLESARPSHTSQYLCASSRLADSYNEQFFGPGTRLTVL.

The chain has TRBV4-1 and TRBJ1-6; D not resolved. Trimming pared 2 bases from V and 6 bases from J, leaving 23 bases between. The CDR3 is 19 residues long. CDR1 MGHRA and CDR2 YSYEKL come from the germline V gene. CDR3 in DNA: TGCGCCAGCAGCCAAAGGTTCCGGGGTCGGGAAATCCTTAATTCACCCCTCCACTTT. Its translation is CASSQRFRGREILNSPLHF.

The rearrangement uses TRBV7-9 and TRBJ1-2; D uncertain. Between the trimmed V and J ends, which lost 5 bases and 0 bases, there was a span of 13 bases. CDR1 SEHNR and CDR2 FQNEAQ come from the germline V gene (reference sequence). CDR3 length: 15 residues. CDR3 coding DNA: TGTGCCAGCAGCCAGACCTTAGGAGCTAACTATGGCTACACCTTC. Its protein is CASSQTLGANYGYTF.

The V gene is TRBV28, the J gene TRBJ1-2; TRBD1 aligns across 7 bases. The J segment lost 0 bases and the V segment lost 5 bases, leaving 6 bases of the junction unmatched. The CDR3 length is 15 residues. Germline V gene sequence: CDR1 MDHEN, CDR2 SYDVKM. As DNA, the CDR3 is TGTGCCAGCAGTGTGGGGACAGACCCTAACTATGGCTACACCTTC. It is translated as CASSVGTDPNYGYTF.

This rearrangement joins TRBV5-5 to TRBJ1-5; 10 bases agree with TRBD1. Per germline, CDR1 SGHKS and CDR2 YYEKEE (reference sequence). After removal of 6 bases from V and 1 base from J, the junction contained 1 base not matched to a gene. The CDR3 extends over 14 amino acids. DNA for the CDR3: TGTGCCAGCATGGGACAGGGGAGCAATCAGCCCCAGCATTTT. Protein sequence: CASMGQGSNQPQHF.

The V and J genes are TRBV3-1 (or the pseudogene TRBV3-2) and TRBJ1-2; D remains unclear. Per the germline V gene, CDR1 is LGHDT and CDR2 is YNNKEL (reference sequence). Trimming shortened V by 5 bases and J by 6 bases, and 13 bases separated the two germline ends. The CDR3 has 13 residues. CDR3 sequence reads: CASSVRSRHGYTF. In DNA, the CDR3 is TGTGCCAGCAGCGTTAGGAGTCGACATGGCTACACCTTC.

The chain recombines TRBV28 with TRBJ1-4; 10 bases line up with TRBD1. The germline CDR1 and CDR2 sequences are MDHEN and SYDVKM. The CDR3 runs to 15 residues. Trimming took 1 base from V and 8 from J; bases not matched to a gene: 4. CDR3 sequence reads: CASSLSGTGVEKLFF. For the CDR3, the DNA is TGTGCCAGCAGTTTATCCGGGACAGGGGTGGAAAAACTGTTTTTT.

The CDR3 spells CASSLGGGIDTQYF. The CDR3 DNA sequence: TGTGCCAGCAGCTTAGGGGGGGGGATAGATACGCAGTATTTT. The chain recombines TRBV7-2 with TRBJ2-3; 7 positions agree with TRBD2. From germline, CDR1 is SGHTA and CDR2 FQGNSA. The CDR3 is 14 amino acids. Trimming removed 1 base from V and 5 bases from J; junction bases left unmatched: 3.

The chain links TRBV5-1 to TRBJ2-1, with 7 bases that match TRBD2. V lost 2 bases to trimming and J lost 0 bases; unmatched junction nucleotides: 17. Germline V gene lookup returns CDR1 SGHRS and CDR2 YFSETQ. This CDR3 has 20 residues. The CDR3 sequence is CASSFSRRGSTVSSYNEQFF. As DNA, the CDR3 is TGCGCCAGCAGCTTTAGCAGGCGGGGGAGCACCGTGAGCTCCTACAATGAGCAGTTCTTC.

The CDR3 DNA reads as TGTGCCAGCAGCTTGGATCCAGGGGGCGGGTATGGCTACACCTTC. This gives the protein CASSLDPGGGYGYTF. The genes are TRBV5-6 and TRBJ1-2; 8 bases match TRBD1. The V segment lost 0 bases and the J segment 5 bases; nucleotides outside the gene matches: 6. The CDR3 consists of 15 residues. CDR1 is SGHDT, CDR2 YYEEEE, per germline.

This clone occurred once. The genes are TRBV5-4 and TRBJ2-7; 8 bases match TRBD2. With V trimmed by 5 bases and J by 5 bases, 9 bases remained unmatched. Germline V gene sequence: CDR1 SGHNT, CDR2 YYREEE (reference sequence). The CDR3 runs 14 residues. This CDR3 is CASSLTGTSDEQYF. CDR3 nucleotides: TGTGCCAGCAGTCTGACCGGGACTAGTGACGAGCAGTACTTC.

CDR3 protein: CASSWGEQETQYF. CDR3 nucleotide sequence: TGTGCCAGCTCATGGGGGGAGCAAGAGACCCAGTACTTC. This chain uses TRBV18 with TRBJ2-5, with D perhaps TRBD2 (6 bases). Per the germline V gene, CDR1 is KGHSH and CDR2 is LQKENI. This CDR3 region has 13 residues. The V end lost 5 bases, the J end lost 2 bases, and 9 bases lay between the germline ends.

CDR3 loop: CASSEGVNQPQHF. As DNA, the CDR3 is TGTGCCAGCAGCGAGGGGGTCAATCAGCCCCAGCATTTT. The chain has TRBV9 and TRBJ1-5, with a weak D call TRBD1 (6 bases). The CDR3 has 13 amino acids. Trimming removed 3 bases from V and 3 bases from J, with 7 bases in between. Germline V lookup: CDR1 SGDLS, CDR2 YYNGEE.

This chain uses TRBV4-1 with TRBJ1-5; D perhaps matches TRBD1 (6 bases). This CDR3 has 13 amino acids. CDR1 is MGHRA and CDR2 is YSYEKL in the germline V gene. Trimming removed 1 base from V and 7 bases from J, with 8 bases in between. CDR3 DNA: TGCGCCAGCAGCCAAGTACAGGGACAGCCCCAGCATTTT. Its translation: CASSQVQGQPQHF.

The gene calls are TRBV12-3 or TRBV12-4 and TRBJ1-2; unclear D gene. The CDR3 covers 13 residues. The ends were cut back, 6 bases at V and 4 bases at J, with 12 bases in the middle. CDR3 sequence reads: CASRRATPYGYTF. CDR3 DNA sequence: TGTGCCAGCAGGCGTGCTACCCCCTATGGCTACACCTTC.

The chain combines TRBV6-5 with TRBJ2-7; D remains unclear. Deletions cut 2 bases from V and 4 bases from J, with 9 bases between. The V gene's germline CDR1 is MNHEY and CDR2 SVGAGI. CDR3 length: 13 residues. The CDR3 nucleotides are TGTGCCAGCAGTTACGGTCCCCGGTACGAGCAGTACTTC. It yields the protein CASSYGPRYEQYF.

This clone was seen only once. This rearrangement joins TRBV3-1 (or the pseudogene TRBV3-2) to TRBJ1-1; 8 bases fit TRBD1. J gave up 3 bases and V 4 bases, and 1 base lay outside the gene matches. CDR1 is LGHDT, CDR2 YNNKEL, per germline (reference sequence). This CDR3 has 13 residues. The CDR3 loop reads CASSPGGYTEAFF. CDR3 in DNA: TGTGCCAGCAGCCCAGGGGGCTACACTGAAGCTTTCTTT.

With regard to this clone: Other DNA sequences in this sample translate to the same CDR3. The chain is built from TRBV18 and TRBJ1-2; D is undetermined. Germline V lookup: CDR1 KGHSH, CDR2 LQKENI. CDR3 length: 13 amino acids. V was clipped by 2 bases and J by 3 bases, with 7 bases between them. DNA for the CDR3: TGTGCCAGCTCACCAGGGCAAGACTATGGCTACACCTTC. This encodes CASSPGQDYGYTF.

This chain uses TRBV6-5 with TRBJ2-7, with 8 bases fitting TRBD1. The CDR3 has 14 residues. Germline CDR1 reads MNHEY; CDR2 reads SVGAGI. The V gene end was trimmed by 2 bases and the J gene end by 5 bases; junction bases not matched to a gene: 5. The CDR3 bases are TGTGCCAGCAGTTACAGGGACAGGACTCACGAGCAGTACTTC. Protein product: CASSYRDRTHEQYF.

This chain uses TRBV13 with TRBJ1-1; 12 bases fit TRBD1. The CDR3 sequence is 15 residues long. V dropped 4 bases and J dropped 7; count of bases not matched to a gene: 7. From germline, CDR1 is PRHDT and CDR2 FYEKMQ (reference sequence). The CDR3: CASSSIRDRGLEAFF. In nucleotides, the CDR3 is TGTGCCAGCAGCTCAATCCGGGACAGGGGGCTTGAAGCTTTCTTT.